These T cell receptor beta chains were read from a single sample in a study of OX40 agonist ivuxolimab in advanced cancers. Profiled with immunoSEQ multiplex PCR; TCRdb holds only in-frame clones, not every one. The sample holds fewer than 140,000 clones, 90% seen once. The sample in question was CD4+ or CD8+ T cells sorted from blood, obtained in a trial of the OX40 agonist ivuxolimab. Receptor source: an adult with an advanced solid tumor such as melanoma, head and neck, liver or kidney cancer. Each CDR3 is given with its conserved first and last residue. The D gene is left open where the match is weak. Only some rows state a clone size, as once, few, many or a class for expanded clones.

V gene	clone size	CDR3 length	D gene	J gene	CDR3 DNA	CDR3 protein
TRBV5-6	NA	13	NA	TRBJ1-2	TGTGCCAGCAGCTTGTCAAGGAAGGATGGCTACACCTTC	CASSLSRKDGYTF
TRBV10-3	NA	14	NA	TRBJ2-5	TGTGCCATCAGTACGGGGGTTGATGGGGAGACCCAGTACTTC	CAISTGVDGETQYF
TRBV6-6	NA	12	NA	TRBJ2-2	TGTGCCAGCAGTTACGGGACCAGGGAGCTGTTTTTT	CASSYGTRELFF
TRBV6-6	NA	15	NA	TRBJ2-2	TGTGCCAGCAGTTACCGGGGAAAGAACACCGGGGAGCTGTTTTTT	CASSYRGKNTGELFF
TRBV11-1	NA	19	NA	TRBJ2-1	TGTGCCAGCAGCTTAATAGTCGAACAGGGGGGGAGAAGACTCAATGAGCAGTTCTTC	CASSLIVEQGGRRLNEQFF
TRBV27	NA	14	NA	TRBJ1-4	TGTGCCAGCAGTTTATTACAGGGAGACGAAAAACTGTTTTTT	CASSLLQGDEKLFF
TRBV9	NA	15	NA	TRBJ1-2	TGTGCCAGCAGCGCATACGACAGGTCTGACTATGGCTACACCTTC	CASSAYDRSDYGYTF
TRBV10-2	few	14	NA	TRBJ1-6	TGCGCCAGCTTAGGGAGCTCCTATAATTCACCCCTCCACTTT	CASLGSSYNSPLHF
TRBV5-1	NA	15	NA	TRBJ2-1	TGCGCCAGCAGCTTTTCGGTGGGGGGCTACAATGAGCAGTTCTTC	CASSFSVGGYNEQFF
TRBV5-4	NA	16	TRBD2	TRBJ2-7	TGTGCCAGCAGCTTGGAGGGCGGGGGGCGAACCTACGAGCAGTACTTC	CASSLEGGGRTYEQYF
TRBV6-5	NA	14	TRBD1	TRBJ2-7	TGTGCCAGCAGCCCCGGGACAGGGGTGTACGAGCAGTACTTC	CASSPGTGVYEQYF
TRBV5-1	NA	13	TRBD1	TRBJ1-2	TGCGCCAGCAATCCCACAGGGGGCTATGGCTACACCTTC	CASNPTGGYGYTF
TRBV19	NA	14	TRBD1	TRBJ1-6	TGTGCCAGCGACAGGGGTCACTATAATTCACCCCTCCACTTT	CASDRGHYNSPLHF
TRBV30	NA	13	NA	TRBJ1-5	TGTGCCTGGAGTCTCACTGACAATCAGCCCCAGCATTTT	CAWSLTDNQPQHF
TRBV7-2	NA	17	TRBD1	TRBJ1-5	TGTGCCAGCAGCTTAAATGGGGACAGGGCGCTAAGGGGGCCCCAGCATTTT	CASSLNGDRALRGPQHF
TRBV19	once	14	TRBD1	TRBJ1-1	TGTGCCAGTAGTATTCGGGACAGGGGGCAGGAAGCTTTCTTT	CASSIRDRGQEAFF
TRBV7-2	NA	14	NA	TRBJ2-2	TGTGCCAGCAGCTACAGACAGACTACCGGGGAGCTGTTTTTT	CASSYRQTTGELFF
TRBV4-1	NA	14	NA	TRBJ2-7	TGCGCCAGCAGCCGATCGGGATTACTTTACGAGCAGTACTTC	CASSRSGLLYEQYF
TRBV18	NA	14	NA	TRBJ2-7	TGTGCCAGCTCACCTGCGGACGGTTCCTACGAGCAGTACTTC	CASSPADGSYEQYF
TRBV6-1	NA	11	NA	TRBJ1-1	TGTGCCAGCAGCCCCGGGGGGGGTGCTTTCTTT	CASSPGGGAFF
TRBV29-1	once	13	TRBD1	TRBJ2-2	TGCAGCGCAAACAGGGGGCTGGGCGGGGAGCTGTTTTTT	CSANRGLGGELFF
TRBV18	once	12	NA	TRBJ2-5	TGTGCCAGCTCACCGAAGCAAGAGACCCAGTACTTC	CASSPKQETQYF
TRBV5-1	NA	17	TRBD2	TRBJ2-5	TGCGCCAGCAGCTGGGGGGAGCTAGCGGACCTCCAAGAGACCCAGTACTTC	CASSWGELADLQETQYF
TRBV5-1	NA	17	NA	TRBJ1-4	TGCGCCAGCAGCTTGGATCGGGGCCAAATAACTAATGAAAAACTGTTTTTT	CASSLDRGQITNEKLFF
TRBV10-1	NA	16	TRBD2	TRBJ2-5	TGCGCCAGCAGTGAAAGAGGACTAGCCGCTGGAGAGACCCAGTACTTC	CASSERGLAAGETQYF
TRBV19	NA	14	NA	TRBJ2-3	TGTGCCAGTAGTAGTGCGGGGAGCACAGATACGCAGTATTTT	CASSSAGSTDTQYF
TRBV6-6	NA	15	TRBD1	TRBJ1-5	TGTGCCAGCAGCCCAGGGGGTTTTCTCAATCAGCCCCAGCATTTT	CASSPGGFLNQPQHF
TRBV5-6	NA	14	TRBD1	TRBJ2-7	TGTGCCAGCAGCTCAAGACAGGGCCACTACGAGCAGTACTTC	CASSSRQGHYEQYF
TRBV5-1	NA	15	TRBD2	TRBJ2-5	TGCGCCAGCAGCACCGGTAGCGGGGGTGGGGAGACCCAGTACTTC	CASSTGSGGGETQYF
TRBV6-1	NA	15	NA	TRBJ1-6	TGTGCCAGCAGTGAAGCGGCAACCTATAATTCACCCCTCCACTTT	CASSEAATYNSPLHF
TRBV15	NA	15	TRBD1	TRBJ1-1	TGTGCCACCCGGACAGGGGGCGGGTATGGCACTGAAGCTTTCTTT	CATRTGGGYGTEAFF
TRBV28	NA	13	TRBD1	TRBJ1-1	TGTGCCAGTGACAGGGGGCGAGGCACTGAAGCTTTCTTT	CASDRGRGTEAFF
TRBV6-5	NA	15	TRBD1	TRBJ2-7	TGTGCCAGCAGTATCGCCGGGACAGAGACTTACGAGCAGTACTTC	CASSIAGTETYEQYF
TRBV5-4	NA	14	NA	TRBJ2-5	TGTGCCAGCAGTATTACCCCGTCCGGAGAGACCCAGTACTTC	CASSITPSGETQYF
TRBV14	NA	13	TRBD2	TRBJ2-1	TGTGCCAGCAGCCAATCCACTAGCGGGACATCATTCTTC	CASSQSTSGTSFF
TRBV7-2	NA	14	NA	TRBJ1-2	TGTGCCAGCAGCTTAAAGTGGGGTAACTATGGCTACACCTTC	CASSLKWGNYGYTF
TRBV7-9	NA	12	NA	TRBJ2-1	TGTGCCAGCAGCAAAGAGAGGGATGAGCAGTTCTTC	CASSKERDEQFF
TRBV6-5	NA	15	NA	TRBJ1-5	TGTGCCAGCAGTTACTCGATTCAGGGGAGTCAGCCCCAGCATTTT	CASSYSIQGSQPQHF
TRBV7-9	NA	17	TRBD2	TRBJ2-1	TGTGCCAGCAGCTTAGCGGTGAGCGGGGGGATCTACAATGAGCAGTTCTTC	CASSLAVSGGIYNEQFF
TRBV7-9	NA	12	NA	TRBJ2-7	TGTGCCAGCAGCTCACAGGGCTGGGAGCAGTACTTC	CASSSQGWEQYF
TRBV2	many	13	NA	TRBJ2-7	TGTGCCAGCAGTGTGACTAGGGGAAGCGAGCAGTACTTC	CASSVTRGSEQYF